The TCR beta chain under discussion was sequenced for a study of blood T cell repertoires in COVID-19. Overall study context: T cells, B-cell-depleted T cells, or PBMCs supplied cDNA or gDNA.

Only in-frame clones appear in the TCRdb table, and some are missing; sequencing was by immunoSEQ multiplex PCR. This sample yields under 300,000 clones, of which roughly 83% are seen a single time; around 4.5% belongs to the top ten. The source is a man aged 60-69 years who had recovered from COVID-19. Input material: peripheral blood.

CDR3 in DNA: TGTGCCAGCAGCTTAGACGGACACAACACCGGGGAGCTGTTTTTT. Protein sequence: CASSLDGHNTGELFF. The J gene is TRBJ2-2, the V gene TRBV7-8, with a possible D match to TRBD1 (5 bases). There are 15 residues in the CDR3. The ends were cut back, 1 base at V and 2 bases at J, with 8 bases in the middle. In germline, CDR1 is SGHVS, CDR2 FQNEAQ.